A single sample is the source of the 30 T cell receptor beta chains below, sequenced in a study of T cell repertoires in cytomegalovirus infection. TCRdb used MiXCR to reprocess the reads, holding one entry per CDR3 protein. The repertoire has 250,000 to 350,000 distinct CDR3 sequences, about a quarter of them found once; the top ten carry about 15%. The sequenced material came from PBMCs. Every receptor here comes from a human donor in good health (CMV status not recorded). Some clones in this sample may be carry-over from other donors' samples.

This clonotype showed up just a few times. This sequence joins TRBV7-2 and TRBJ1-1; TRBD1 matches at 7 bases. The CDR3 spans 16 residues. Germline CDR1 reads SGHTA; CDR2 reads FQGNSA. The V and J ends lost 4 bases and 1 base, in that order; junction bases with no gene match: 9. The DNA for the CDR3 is TGTGCCAGCAGCTCACCCCCGGGACAGAGGAACACTGAAGCTTTCTTT. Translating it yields CASSSPPGQRNTEAFF.

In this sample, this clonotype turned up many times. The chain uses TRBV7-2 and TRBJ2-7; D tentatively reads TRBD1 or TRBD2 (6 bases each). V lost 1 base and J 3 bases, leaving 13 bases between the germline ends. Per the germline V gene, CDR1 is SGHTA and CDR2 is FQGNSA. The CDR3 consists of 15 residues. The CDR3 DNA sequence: TGTGCCAGCAGCTTAGATGGGGGGCCGAACTACGAGCAGTACTTC. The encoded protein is CASSLDGGPNYEQYF.

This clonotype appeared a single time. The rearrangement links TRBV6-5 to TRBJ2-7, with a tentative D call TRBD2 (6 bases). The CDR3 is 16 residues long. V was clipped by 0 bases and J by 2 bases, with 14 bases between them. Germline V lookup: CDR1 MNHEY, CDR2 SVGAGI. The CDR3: CASSYSFNGSPYEQYF. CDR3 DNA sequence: TGTGCCAGCAGTTACTCCTTCAACGGGAGCCCCTACGAGCAGTACTTC.

DNA for the CDR3: TGTGCCAGCAGCCCCGGAGGGGGGAGGGCCTCCACTGAGCAGTTCTTC. This gives the protein CASSPGGGRASTEQFF. The V call is TRBV7-9, the J call TRBJ2-1; tentatively, D is TRBD2 (7 bases). In germline, CDR1 is SEHNR, CDR2 FQNEAQ (reference sequence). V was trimmed by 5 bases and J by 9 bases, leaving 23 bases between them. This CDR3 spans 16 amino acids.

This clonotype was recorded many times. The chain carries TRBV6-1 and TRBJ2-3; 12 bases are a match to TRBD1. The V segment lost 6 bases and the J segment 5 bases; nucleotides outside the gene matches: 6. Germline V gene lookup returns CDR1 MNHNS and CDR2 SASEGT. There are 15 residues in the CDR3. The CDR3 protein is CASRQGTGGRDTQYF. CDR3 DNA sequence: TGTGCCAGCAGGCAGGGGACAGGGGGCCGAGATACGCAGTATTTT.

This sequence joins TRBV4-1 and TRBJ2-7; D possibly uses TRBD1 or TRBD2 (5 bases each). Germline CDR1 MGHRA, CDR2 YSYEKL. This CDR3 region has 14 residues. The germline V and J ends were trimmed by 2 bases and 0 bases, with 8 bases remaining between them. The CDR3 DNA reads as TGCGCCAGCAGCCAAACGGGGCTCTCCTACGAGCAGTACTTC. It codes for CASSQTGLSYEQYF.

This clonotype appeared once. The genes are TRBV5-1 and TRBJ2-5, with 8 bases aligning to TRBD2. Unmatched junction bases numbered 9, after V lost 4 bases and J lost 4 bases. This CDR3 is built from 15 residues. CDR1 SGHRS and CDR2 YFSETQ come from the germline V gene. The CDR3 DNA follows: TGCGCCAGCAGCCCGGGAGCGGGAGAAGGAGAGACCCAGTACTTC. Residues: CASSPGAGEGETQYF.

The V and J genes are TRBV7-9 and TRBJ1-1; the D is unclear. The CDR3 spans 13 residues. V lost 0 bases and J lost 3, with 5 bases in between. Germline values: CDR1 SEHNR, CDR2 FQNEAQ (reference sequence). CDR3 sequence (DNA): TGTGCCAGCAGCTTAGCATATGACACTGAAGCTTTCTTT. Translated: CASSLAYDTEAFF.

The CDR3 DNA sequence: TGTGCCAGCAGACGAGTCAGCCACAATGAGCAGTTCTTC. This translates into CASRRVSHNEQFF. This chain joins TRBV7-8 and TRBJ2-1; D gene uncertain. The ends were cut back, 6 bases at V and 5 bases at J, with 11 bases in the middle. This CDR3 region has 13 residues. Germline assignment: CDR1 SGHVS and CDR2 FQNEAQ.

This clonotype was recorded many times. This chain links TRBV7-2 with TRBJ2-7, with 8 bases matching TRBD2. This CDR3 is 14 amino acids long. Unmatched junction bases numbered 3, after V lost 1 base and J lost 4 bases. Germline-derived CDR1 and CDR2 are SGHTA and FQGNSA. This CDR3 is CASSLGQREYEQYF. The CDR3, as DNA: TGTGCCAGCAGCTTAGGCCAGCGGGAGTACGAGCAGTACTTC.

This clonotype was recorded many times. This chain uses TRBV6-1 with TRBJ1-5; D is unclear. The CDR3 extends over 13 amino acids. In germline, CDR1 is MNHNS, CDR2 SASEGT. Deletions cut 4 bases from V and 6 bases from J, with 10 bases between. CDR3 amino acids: CASSGFRGQPQHF. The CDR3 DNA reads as TGTGCCAGCAGTGGATTCCGGGGTCAGCCCCAGCATTTT.

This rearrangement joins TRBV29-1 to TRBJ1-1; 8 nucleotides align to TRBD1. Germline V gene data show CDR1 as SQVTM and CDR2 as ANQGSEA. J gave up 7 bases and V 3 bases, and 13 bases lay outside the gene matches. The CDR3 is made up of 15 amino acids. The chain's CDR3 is CSVDDPRGRSGEAFF. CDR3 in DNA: TGCAGCGTTGATGACCCCAGGGGGCGTTCGGGTGAAGCTTTCTTT.

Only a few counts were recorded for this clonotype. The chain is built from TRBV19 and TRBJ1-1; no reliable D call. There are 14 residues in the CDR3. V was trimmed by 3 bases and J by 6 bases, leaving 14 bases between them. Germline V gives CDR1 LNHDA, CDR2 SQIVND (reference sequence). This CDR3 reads CASSIIVGRAEAFF. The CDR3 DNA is TGTGCCAGTAGTATTATTGTGGGCAGAGCTGAAGCTTTCTTT.

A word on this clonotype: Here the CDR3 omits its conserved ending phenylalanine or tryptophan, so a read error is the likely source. The CDR3 DNA follows: TGTGCCAGCAGACCCACAGGGGAAGGAAACACCATATATTAT. Protein: CASRPTGEGNTIYY. The chain has TRBV28 and TRBJ1-3; 7 bases align to TRBD1. Germline trimming cut 6 bases from V and 4 bases from J; bases unmatched to any gene: 6. This CDR3 is 14 amino acids long. The germline gives CDR1 MDHEN, CDR2 SYDVKM.

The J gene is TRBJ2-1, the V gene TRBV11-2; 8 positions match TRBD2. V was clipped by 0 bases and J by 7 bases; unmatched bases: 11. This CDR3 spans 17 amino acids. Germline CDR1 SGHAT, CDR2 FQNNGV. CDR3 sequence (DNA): TGTGCCAGCAGCTTAGATCTGGTCGGGAGGGCCGAGAATGAGCAGTTCTTC. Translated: CASSLDLVGRAENEQFF.

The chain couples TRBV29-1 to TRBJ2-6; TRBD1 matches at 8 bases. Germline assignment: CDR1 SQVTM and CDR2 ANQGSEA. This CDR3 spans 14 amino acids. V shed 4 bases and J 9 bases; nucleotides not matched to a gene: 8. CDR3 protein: CSVGADRGDNVLTF. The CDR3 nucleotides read TGCAGCGTTGGGGCTGACAGGGGAGACAACGTCCTGACTTTC.

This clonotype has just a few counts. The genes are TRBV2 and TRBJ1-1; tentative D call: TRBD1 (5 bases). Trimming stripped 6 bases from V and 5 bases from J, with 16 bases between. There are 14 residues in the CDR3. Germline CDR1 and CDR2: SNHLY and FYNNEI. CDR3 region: CASSPIQGGTEAFF. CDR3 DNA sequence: TGTGCCAGCAGCCCAATCCAGGGAGGGACTGAAGCTTTCTTT.

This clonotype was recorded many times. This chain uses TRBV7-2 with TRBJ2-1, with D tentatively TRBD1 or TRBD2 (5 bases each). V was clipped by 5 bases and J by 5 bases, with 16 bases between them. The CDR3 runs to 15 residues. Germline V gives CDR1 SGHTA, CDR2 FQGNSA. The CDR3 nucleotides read TGTGCCAGCAGCCCATGGGACCCCGCGGACAATGAGCAGTTCTTC. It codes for CASSPWDPADNEQFF.

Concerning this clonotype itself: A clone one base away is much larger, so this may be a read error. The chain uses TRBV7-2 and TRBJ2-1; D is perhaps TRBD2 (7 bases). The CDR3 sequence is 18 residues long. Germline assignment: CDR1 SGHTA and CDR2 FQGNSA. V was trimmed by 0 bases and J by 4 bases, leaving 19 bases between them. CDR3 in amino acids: CASSLASRGAVGYNEQFF. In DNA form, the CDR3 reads TGTGCCAGCAGCTTAGCGTCCCGGGGGGCGGTCGGGTACAATGAGCAGTTCTTC. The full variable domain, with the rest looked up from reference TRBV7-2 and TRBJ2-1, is GAGVSQSPSNKVTEKGKDVELRCDPISGHTALYWYRQSLGQGLEFLIYFQGNSAPDKSGLPSDRFSAERTGGSVSTLTIQRTQQEDSAVYLCASSLASRGAVGYNEQFFGPGTRLTVL.

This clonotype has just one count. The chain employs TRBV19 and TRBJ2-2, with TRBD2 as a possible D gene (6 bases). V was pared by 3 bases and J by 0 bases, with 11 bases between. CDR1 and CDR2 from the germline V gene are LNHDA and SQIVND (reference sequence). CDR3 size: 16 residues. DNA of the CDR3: TGTGCCAGTAGTATGGGGGTAGCGGCGAACACCGGGGAGCTGTTTTTT. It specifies CASSMGVAANTGELFF.

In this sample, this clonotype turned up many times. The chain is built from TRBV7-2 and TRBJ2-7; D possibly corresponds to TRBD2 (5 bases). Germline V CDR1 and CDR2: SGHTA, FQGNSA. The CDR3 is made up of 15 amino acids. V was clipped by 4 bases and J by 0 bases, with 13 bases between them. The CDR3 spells CASSSAPGSSYEQYF. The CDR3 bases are TGTGCCAGCAGCTCGGCCCCGGGGAGCTCCTACGAGCAGTACTTC.

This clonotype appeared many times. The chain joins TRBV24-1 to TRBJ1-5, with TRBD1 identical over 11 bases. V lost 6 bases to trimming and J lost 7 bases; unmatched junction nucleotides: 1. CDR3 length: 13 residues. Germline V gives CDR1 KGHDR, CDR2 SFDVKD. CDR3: CATSRTGGQPQHF. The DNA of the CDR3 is TGTGCCACCAGTAGGACAGGGGGCCAGCCCCAGCATTTT.

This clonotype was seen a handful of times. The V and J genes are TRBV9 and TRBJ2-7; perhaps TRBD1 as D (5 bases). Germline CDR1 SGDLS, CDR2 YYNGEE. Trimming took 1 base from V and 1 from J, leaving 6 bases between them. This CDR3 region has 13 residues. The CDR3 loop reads CASSVSGSYEQYF. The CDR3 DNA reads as TGTGCCAGCAGCGTATCAGGGTCCTACGAGCAGTACTTC.

The CDR3 spells CASSPRQGATGANVLTF. The CDR3 bases are TGTGCCAGCAGCCCACGACAGGGGGCTACCGGGGCCAACGTCCTGACTTTC. The chain employs TRBV7-3 and TRBJ2-6; TRBD1 aligns across 10 bases. Germline CDR1 SGHTA, CDR2 FQGTGA. V shed 5 bases and J 4 bases; nucleotides not matched to a gene: 8. The CDR3 sequence is 17 residues long.

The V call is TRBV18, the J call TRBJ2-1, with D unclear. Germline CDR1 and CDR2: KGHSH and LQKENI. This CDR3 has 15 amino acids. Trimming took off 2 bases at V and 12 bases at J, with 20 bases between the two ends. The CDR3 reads CASSPNLSTLTGQFF. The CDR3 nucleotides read TGTGCCAGCTCACCAAACCTTTCGACACTCACGGGGCAGTTCTTC.

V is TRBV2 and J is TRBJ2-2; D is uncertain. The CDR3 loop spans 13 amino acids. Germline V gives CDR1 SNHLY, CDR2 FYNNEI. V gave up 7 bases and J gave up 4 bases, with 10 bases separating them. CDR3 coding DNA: TGTGCCAGCACGGCGCGGAGCACCGGGGAGCTGTTTTTT. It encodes CASTARSTGELFF. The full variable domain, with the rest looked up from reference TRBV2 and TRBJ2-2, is EPEVTQTPSHQVTQMGQEVILRCVPISNHLYFYWYRQILGQKVEFLVSFYNNEISEKSEIFDDQFSVERPDGSNFTLKIRSTKLEDSAMYFCASTARSTGELFFGEGSRLTVL.

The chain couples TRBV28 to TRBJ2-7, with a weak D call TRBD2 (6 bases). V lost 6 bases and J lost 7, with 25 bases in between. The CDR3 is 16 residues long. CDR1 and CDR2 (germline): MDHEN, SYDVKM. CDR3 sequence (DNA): TGTGCCAGCAGCCCACCCTTAGGACTACTCACGGGGGAGCAGTACGTC. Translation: CASSPPLGLLTGEQYV.

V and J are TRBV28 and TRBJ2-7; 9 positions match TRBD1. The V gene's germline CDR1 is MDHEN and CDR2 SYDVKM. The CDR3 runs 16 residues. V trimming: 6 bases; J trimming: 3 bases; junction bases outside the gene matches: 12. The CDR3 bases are TGTGCCAGCAGCCCACTCCCTGAGACAGGGGGCTACGAGCAGTACTTC. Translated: CASSPLPETGGYEQYF.

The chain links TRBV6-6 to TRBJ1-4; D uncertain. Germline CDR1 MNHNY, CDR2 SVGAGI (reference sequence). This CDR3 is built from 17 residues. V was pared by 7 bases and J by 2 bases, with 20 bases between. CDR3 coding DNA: TGTGCCAGCACCCCGGACGGCTCTGTGGCGACTAATGAAAAACTGTTTTTT. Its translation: CASTPDGSVATNEKLFF.

CDR3 loop: CASSQSWDRGRRNTEAFF. The DNA of the CDR3 is TGCGCCAGCAGTCAATCTTGGGACAGGGGGCGAAGGAACACTGAAGCTTTCTTT. The chain carries TRBV23-1 and TRBJ1-1; 12 bases are a match to TRBD1. TRBV23-1 is flagged as an ORF with uncertain function. The CDR3 runs 18 residues. J lost 1 base, V lost 0 bases, and 6 bases had no gene match.